These T cell receptor beta chains were read from a single sample in a study of T cell responses to AZD1222 COVID-19 vaccine. TCRdb keeps only in-frame clones here, not all; method: immunoSEQ multiplex PCR. The repertoire has about 140,000 clones, less than 95% of them found once; the top ten carry 6.5% to 8%. Sequencing used peripheral blood, obtained 28 days after the second dose of the MenACWY control vaccine. These receptor sequences come from an adult who received the MenACWY meningococcal vaccine as a control. The CDR3 runs from the conserved cysteine through the conserved F or W. The D gene is left open where the match is weak. Where a row states a size, it is once, few, many or the class of an expanded clone; other rows omit it.

D gene	V gene	clone size	J gene	CDR3 DNA	CDR3 protein
.	TRBV15	once	TRBJ2-1	TGCGCCACCAGCAGAGCCAGGGGAAACTACAATGAGCAGTTCTTC	CATSRARGNYNEQFF
.	TRBV7-2	.	TRBJ1-5	TGTGCCAGCAGCTTAGAAACCTATCAGCCCCAGCATTTT	CASSLETYQPQHF
.	TRBV28	.	TRBJ1-2	TGTGCCAGCAGCCCAACTGACTTCTATGGCTACACCTTC	CASSPTDFYGYTF
.	TRBV18	.	TRBJ1-2	TGTGCCAGCTCAGCGTCTCGGTGGGCCGACTATGGCTACACCTTC	CASSASRWADYGYTF
.	TRBV6-5	.	TRBJ2-2	TGTGCCAGCAGTTCGACAGGGAACACCGGGGAGCTGTTTTTT	CASSSTGNTGELFF
TRBD1	TRBV7-2	.	TRBJ1-5	TGTGCCAGCAGCTTGGGACAGGGGTCGGGGCAGCCCCAGCATTTT	CASSLGQGSGQPQHF
.	TRBV11-3	.	TRBJ2-3	TGTGCCAGCAGCTCCGGGACACCGAACACAGATACGCAGTATTTT	CASSSGTPNTDTQYF
TRBD2	TRBV4-3	.	TRBJ2-1	TGCGCCAGCAGCCCCCAGCGGGGATACAATGAGCAGTTCTTC	CASSPQRGYNEQFF
TRBD1	TRBV19	.	TRBJ1-1	TGTGCCAGTAGTCTGGGACAGGGACTGAACACTGAAGCTTTCTTT	CASSLGQGLNTEAFF
.	TRBV29-1	.	TRBJ1-3	TGCAGCGTTGTCGGAGACTCTGGAAACACCATATATTTT	CSVVGDSGNTIYF
.	TRBV5-1	.	TRBJ2-7	TGCGCCAGCAGCCCGAGCCTCGGATCCTACGAGCAGTACTTC	CASSPSLGSYEQYF
.	TRBV6-2/TRBV6-3	.	TRBJ2-2	TGTGCCAGCAGTACCCAATGGACGGGAAAGAACACCGGGGAGCTGTTTTTT	CASSTQWTGKNTGELFF
.	TRBV6-1	.	TRBJ2-7	TGTGCCAGCAGTGGTCCAGGCTCCGGCCAAGGAGGTGTCTCCTACGAGCAGTACTTC	CASSGPGSGQGGVSYEQYF
TRBD2	TRBV2	.	TRBJ2-5	TGTGCCAGCAGGCCTACTAGCGCACCCGTCCGGGAGACCCAGTACTTC	CASRPTSAPVRETQYF
.	TRBV30	once	TRBJ1-2	TGTGCCGGTCTGGGGGGGGCGTTTGGCTACACCTTC	CAGLGGAFGYTF
.	TRBV19	.	TRBJ1-1	TGTGCCAGTATCCACACGCCAGGCATGCAGGTTTTCTTT	CASIHTPGMQVFF
.	TRBV20-1	.	TRBJ2-7	TGCAGTGCTAGTTGGGGGGACCGTCAGCACTTC	CSASWGDRQHF
.	TRBV28	.	TRBJ2-7	TGTGCCAGCAGTTTATCAGGGAGCGAGCAGTACTTC	CASSLSGSEQYF
.	TRBV3-1/TRBV3-2	.	TRBJ2-7	TGTGCCAGCAGCCAGTTGAGGGGGTTGGGGGAGCAGTACTTC	CASSQLRGLGEQYF
.	TRBV19	.	TRBJ2-3	TGTGCCAGTACGCCGGGTAGCACAGATACGCAGTATTTT	CASTPGSTDTQYF
.	TRBV28	.	TRBJ1-2	TGTGCCAGCAGTTTATTTCAGAATGGCTACACCTTC	CASSLFQNGYTF
TRBD1	TRBV29-1	.	TRBJ1-5	TGCAGCGTTTATTTGTCAGGGGGCCCAGGTCAGCCCCAGCATTTT	CSVYLSGGPGQPQHF